The clone carrying this TCR beta chain was detected only a few times. What it binds is not known. TCRB transcripts that were expressed got sequenced, as all of the isolated RNA had been reverse transcribed. Deep immunoSEQ sequencing covered naive, central memory and regulatory T cell samples. Sequencing used immunoSEQ multiplex PCR; TCRdb keeps in-frame clones, though not all of them. The sample lists hundreds of thousands of clones; about 14% were seen once. The sample is drawn from a study of beta chain features in type 1 diabetes. Findings and limits, study-wide: Fewer insertions but more deletions were seen at VDJ junctions in type 1 diabetes patients. PCR might favor shorter templates, but any such skew would affect patients and controls equally. Within each of all four CD4+ subsets, Type 1 diabetes patients had TCRB CDR3s that were moderately but significantly shorter.

The CDR3 is 14 residues long. Between the trimmed V and J ends, which lost 1 base and 1 base, there was a span of 10 bases. CDR1 is SQVTM, CDR2 ANQGSEA, per germline. The sequenced sample consisted of naive CD4+ T cells from blood. The V gene is TRBV29-1, the J gene TRBJ1-1; D is perhaps TRBD1 (5 bases). This clonotype originated in a man aged 18 to 30 with type 1 diabetes. This chain's CDR3 is CSVEVGGGNTEAFF. The CDR3 nucleotides are TGCAGCGTTGAAGTGGGCGGGGGGAACACTGAAGCTTTCTTT.